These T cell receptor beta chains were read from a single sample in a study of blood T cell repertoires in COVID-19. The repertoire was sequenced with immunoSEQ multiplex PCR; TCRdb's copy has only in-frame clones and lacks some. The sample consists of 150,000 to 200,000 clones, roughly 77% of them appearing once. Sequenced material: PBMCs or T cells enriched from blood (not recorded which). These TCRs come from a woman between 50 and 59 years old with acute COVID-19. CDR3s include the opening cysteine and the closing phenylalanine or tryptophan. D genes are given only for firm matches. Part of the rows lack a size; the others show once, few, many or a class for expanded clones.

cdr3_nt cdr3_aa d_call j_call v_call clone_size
TGTGCCAGCAGCCCTCGGAGTCTCGGAAACACCATATATTTT CASSPRSLGNTIYF - TRBJ1-3 TRBV27 few
TGTGCCAGCAGCTCACGACAGGGTATAAATCAGCCCCAGCATTTT CASSSRQGINQPQHF TRBD1 TRBJ1-5 TRBV7-6 -
TGTGCCAGCAGCCCAGACAGGGGGGGCTATGGCTACACCTTC CASSPDRGGYGYTF TRBD1 TRBJ1-2 TRBV11-2 -
TGTGCCAGCTCATCCGACCAGGGGCCCACAGATACGCAGTATTTT CASSSDQGPTDTQYF - TRBJ2-3 TRBV18 -
TGTGCCAGCAGCCCGGCGGGATATGGCTACACCTTC CASSPAGYGYTF - TRBJ1-2 TRBV28 -
TGCGCCAGCAGCCCGGGACAGGGGATAAATCAGCCCCAGCATTTT CASSPGQGINQPQHF TRBD1 TRBJ1-5 TRBV5-1 -
TGCGCCAGCAGCATGGCCCTCACCGGCGGTCAGCCCCAGCATTTT CASSMALTGGQPQHF - TRBJ1-5 TRBV4-3 -
TGTGCCTGGATGTACCCAGGCACCAACTATGGCTACACCTTC CAWMYPGTNYGYTF - TRBJ1-2 TRBV30 few
TGTGCCAGCGGGACAGAAGTAGAGAACACTGAAGCTTTCTTT CASGTEVENTEAFF TRBD1 TRBJ1-1 TRBV6-5 -
TGTGCCAGTAGTCCCCATCGACTTTCTGGGAACACTGAAGCTTTCTTT CASSPHRLSGNTEAFF - TRBJ1-1 TRBV19 -
TGCGCCAGCAGCTTTTCCAGGGATCAGGGATATGGCTACACCTTC CASSFSRDQGYGYTF - TRBJ1-2 TRBV5-1 -
TGTGCCAGCAGATTCTCGGGGACCGGGGAGCTGTTTTTT CASRFSGTGELFF - TRBJ2-2 TRBV6-5 -
TGTGCCAGCAGTTTATTATCCGGGGAGGAACAGTTCTTC CASSLLSGEEQFF - TRBJ2-1 TRBV28 -
TGTGCCAGCAGTTTAACCGGGACTAGGCAGGAGACCCAGTACTTC CASSLTGTRQETQYF TRBD2 TRBJ2-5 TRBV6-5 -
TGTGCCAGCAGTGACAGGGTCACGGATACGCAGTATTTT CASSDRVTDTQYF - TRBJ2-3 TRBV25-1 few
TGCGCCAGCAGCCAGGAAGGAAACACCATATATTTT CASSQEGNTIYF - TRBJ1-3 TRBV5-1 -
TGCGCCAGCAGCTTGGGGACAGGGAACACTGAAGCTTTCTTT CASSLGTGNTEAFF TRBD1 TRBJ1-1 TRBV5-1 -
TGTGCCAGCAGCCTCTTTCGGGACAGAGAAAAACTGTTTTTT CASSLFRDREKLFF TRBD1 TRBJ1-4 TRBV3-1/TRBV3-2 -
TGTGCCAGCAGTTTTCGTCCTTATAATTCACCCCTCCACTTT CASSFRPYNSPLHF - TRBJ1-6 TRBV27 -
TGCAGCGTTTTTTCAGGGGACGGTCAGCCCCAGCATTTT CSVFSGDGQPQHF - TRBJ1-5 TRBV29-1 once
TGTGCCAGCAGTGGCAATCCCCTTCATGAGCAGTTCTTC CASSGNPLHEQFF - TRBJ2-1 TRBV28 -
TGTGCCAGCACGGCGGACAGAAATATCGGCACCATATATTTT CASTADRNIGTIYF - TRBJ1-3 TRBV6-5 -
TGTGCCAGCAGCGTGTGGGGGGTGGGCAATCAGCCCCAGCATTTT CASSVWGVGNQPQHF - TRBJ1-5 TRBV5-6 few
TGTGCCAGCAGTGAATACTCGACAGGAGGCAGGGAAAAACTGTTTTTT CASSEYSTGGREKLFF - TRBJ1-4 TRBV27 -
TGCGCCAGTAGACAGGGATTTGAAGCTTTCTTT CASRQGFEAFF TRBD1 TRBJ1-1 TRBV4-1 -
TGTGCCAGCAGTTTAATCCAGGGTTTTGGCACTGAAGCTTTCTTT CASSLIQGFGTEAFF - TRBJ1-1 TRBV27 -